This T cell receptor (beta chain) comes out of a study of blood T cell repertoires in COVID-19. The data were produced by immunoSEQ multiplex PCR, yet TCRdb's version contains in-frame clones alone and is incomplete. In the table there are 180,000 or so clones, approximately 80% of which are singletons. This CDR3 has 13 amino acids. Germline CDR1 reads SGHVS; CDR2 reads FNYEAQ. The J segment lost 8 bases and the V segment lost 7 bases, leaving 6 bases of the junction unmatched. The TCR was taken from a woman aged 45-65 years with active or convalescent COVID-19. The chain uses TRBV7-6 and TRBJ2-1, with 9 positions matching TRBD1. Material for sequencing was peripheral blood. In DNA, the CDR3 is TGTGCCAGCAAGGGACAGGGATTAGATGAGCAGTTCTTC. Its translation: CASKGQGLDEQFF.